Presented here are 29 T cell receptor beta chains from one specimen sequenced in a study of blood T cell repertoires in COVID-19. Only in-frame clones appear in the TCRdb table, and some are missing; sequencing was by immunoSEQ multiplex PCR. The data contain fewer than 350,000 clones, around nine tenths of them seen just once; the ten biggest clones take up about 8.8%. Sequencing used peripheral blood. The receptors derive from a man in his forties with active or convalescent COVID-19.

V usage is TRBV5-1 and J usage is TRBJ2-7; D possibly corresponds to TRBD2 (5 bases). CDR3 length: 12 residues. Trimming shortened V by 2 bases and J by 4 bases, and 7 bases separated the two germline ends. Germline CDR1 reads SGHRS; CDR2 reads YFSETQ. CDR3 amino acids: CASSFRGYEQYF. In nucleotides, the CDR3 is TGCGCCAGCAGCTTTAGAGGGTACGAGCAGTACTTC.

This chain uses TRBV4-1 with TRBJ1-1, with TRBD1 identical over 7 bases. The ends lost 0 bases at V and 3 bases at J; junction bases unmatched: 7. The CDR3 has 16 residues. Germline values: CDR1 MGHRA, CDR2 YSYEKL. The CDR3 DNA follows: TGCGCCAGCAGCCAAGAGAGGGGACAGCCTTACACTGAAGCTTTCTTT. Protein: CASSQERGQPYTEAFF.

The rearrangement links TRBV6-5 to TRBJ1-6, with D perhaps TRBD1 (5 bases). Germline V gene sequence: CDR1 MNHEY, CDR2 SVGAGI. The CDR3 sequence is 14 residues long. V was clipped by 2 bases and J by 7 bases, with 9 bases between them. Written as DNA, the CDR3 is TGTGCCAGCAGTTACCAGGGTCGGAATTCACCCCTCCACTTT. This translates into CASSYQGRNSPLHF.

The chain has TRBV7-9 and TRBJ2-7, with D perhaps matching TRBD2 (6 bases). The CDR3 covers 18 residues. Per the germline V gene, CDR1 is SEHNR and CDR2 is FQNEAQ (reference sequence). Between the trimmed V and J ends, which lost 6 bases and 4 bases, there was a span of 28 bases. CDR3 coding DNA: TGTGCCAGCAGTGGAGGGACGGACTACGGAGGCTCCCTTTACGAGCAGTACTTC. This codes for CASSGGTDYGGSLYEQYF.

This clone was recorded once. CDR3 sequence (DNA): TGTGCCAGCTCCGAACGAAACCGGGATTCTATGTCCCAGTACTTC. It is translated as CASSERNRDSMSQYF. This sequence joins TRBV6-5 and TRBJ2-5; TRBD2 might be the D (5 bases). Per germline, CDR1 MNHEY and CDR2 SVGAGI. The CDR3 consists of 15 residues. V was pared by 8 bases and J by 9 bases, with 25 bases between.

This clone turned up a few times. The chain is built from TRBV5-1 and TRBJ1-5; TRBD1 agrees at 8 bases. CDR1 is SGHRS, CDR2 YFSETQ, per germline. The junction had 6 bases not matched to a gene; V was cut back by 4 bases and J by 6 bases. CDR3 size: 14 residues. CDR3 loop: CASSEQGEVQPQHF. DNA of the CDR3: TGCGCCAGCAGCGAACAGGGGGAAGTTCAGCCCCAGCATTTT. The full variable domain, completed using reference TRBV5-1 and TRBJ1-5, is KAGVTQTPRYLIKTRGQQVTLSCSPISGHRSVSWYQQTPGQGLQFLFEYFSETQRNKGNFPGRFSGRQFSNSRSEMNVSTLELGDSALYLCASSEQGEVQPQHFGDGTRLSIL.

This clone was observed a handful of times. Other DNA sequences in this specimen translate into the identical CDR3. The chain is built from TRBV5-4 and TRBJ2-5, with 9 positions matching TRBD1. Germline CDR1 reads SGHNT; CDR2 reads YYREEE (reference sequence). This CDR3 has 13 residues. The V segment lost 4 bases and the J segment 2 bases; nucleotides outside the gene matches: 0. The CDR3 nucleotides are TGTGCCAGCAGCGGGACAGGGCAAGAGACCCAGTACTTC. Encoded protein: CASSGTGQETQYF.

The chain employs TRBV5-1 and TRBJ2-7, with D possibly TRBD1 on 5 matching bases. Germline assignment: CDR1 SGHRS and CDR2 YFSETQ. The V gene lost 5 bases and the J gene lost 2 bases, with 14 bases spanning the gap. The CDR3 runs 14 residues. CDR3 sequence reads: CASRAKTGAYEQYF. The DNA for the CDR3 is TGCGCCAGCAGAGCAAAAACAGGTGCCTACGAGCAGTACTTC.

This rearrangement joins TRBV7-2 to TRBJ2-5; 13 bases line up with TRBD2. V shed 6 bases, J shed 4 bases, and the junction held 11 bases outside the gene matches. The CDR3 loop spans 17 amino acids. Germline V gene data show CDR1 as SGHTA and CDR2 as FQGNSA. The CDR3 protein is CASRLRLAGGGSETQYF. The CDR3 DNA reads TGTGCCAGCAGGTTGCGACTAGCGGGAGGAGGGTCAGAGACCCAGTACTTC.

In its sample, this clone was seen once. The J gene is TRBJ2-2, the V gene TRBV10-1; 8 nucleotides line up with TRBD2. V trimming: 2 bases; J trimming: 6 bases; junction bases outside the gene matches: 2. CDR1 and CDR2 from the germline V gene are WNHNN and SYGVQD (reference sequence). The CDR3 is made up of 14 amino acids. CDR3 sequence reads: CASSEAAGAGELFF. The CDR3 DNA sequence: TGCGCCAGCAGTGAGGCAGCGGGAGCCGGGGAGCTGTTTTTT.

The V and J genes are TRBV27 and TRBJ2-7; 14 bases agree with TRBD2. Looked up from germline, CDR1 is MNHEY and CDR2 is SMNVEV (reference sequence). V dropped 5 bases and J dropped 0; count of bases not matched to a gene: 3. The CDR3 spans 16 residues. CDR3 bases: TGTGCCAGCAGTGGGGGGACTAGCGGGAGCTCCTACGAGCAGTACTTC. Translating it yields CASSGGTSGSSYEQYF.

The chain joins TRBV3-1 (or the pseudogene TRBV3-2) to TRBJ2-1, with a tentative D call TRBD2 (5 bases). The germline CDR1 and CDR2 sequences are LGHDT and YNNKEL (reference sequence). CDR3 size: 12 residues. The germline V and J ends were trimmed by 5 bases and 10 bases, with 12 bases remaining between them. CDR3 loop: CASSEDLREQFF. CDR3 nucleotides: TGTGCCAGCAGCGAGGACTTACGGGAGCAGTTCTTC.

V is TRBV19 and J is TRBJ1-5; D is ambiguous. CDR1 is LNHDA, CDR2 SQIVND, per germline (reference sequence). Trimming cost V 3 bases and J 0 bases, with 12 bases left between them. CDR3 size: 16 residues. CDR3 amino acids: CASSISTRYSNQPQHF. For the CDR3, the DNA is TGTGCCAGTAGTATTTCGACAAGATATAGCAATCAGCCCCAGCATTTT.

The V and J genes are TRBV5-1 and TRBJ1-2; maybe TRBD1 (5 bases). CDR3 size: 14 residues. CDR1 is SGHRS and CDR2 is YFSETQ in the germline V gene. Trimming pared 0 bases from V and 4 bases from J, leaving 10 bases between. The CDR3 region is CASSLGGLIYGYTF. DNA for the CDR3: TGCGCCAGCAGCTTGGGGGGACTGATCTATGGCTACACCTTC.

The chain is built from TRBV29-1 and TRBJ1-1, with TRBD1 identical over 9 bases. J gave up 4 bases and V 6 bases, and 9 bases lay outside the gene matches. Germline-derived CDR1 and CDR2 are SQVTM and ANQGSEA. This CDR3 is built from 14 residues. The CDR3 reads CSVRQGDLFTEAFF. CDR3 nucleotides: TGCAGCGTGAGACAGGGGGATTTGTTCACTGAAGCTTTCTTT.

The chain recombines TRBV5-1 with TRBJ1-3; weak D call: TRBD1 (5 bases). Germline loops: CDR1 SGHRS, CDR2 YFSETQ. V lost 1 base and J lost 0, with 11 bases in between. The CDR3 consists of 16 residues. The CDR3 DNA follows: TGCGCCAGCAGCTTGCAGGGTGCGTCCTCTGGAAACACCATATATTTT. Protein sequence: CASSLQGASSGNTIYF.

CDR3 protein: CASSLLAYGYTF. CDR3 nucleotides: TGTGCCAGCAGTTTATTGGCATATGGCTACACCTTC. The chain uses TRBV12-3 or TRBV12-4 and TRBJ1-2; no reliable D call. The V gene lost 2 bases and the J gene lost 5 bases, with 6 bases spanning the gap. This CDR3 is 12 amino acids long.

The chain links TRBV11-2 to TRBJ1-1; no reliable D call. Per the germline V gene, CDR1 is SGHAT and CDR2 is FQNNGV. CDR3 size: 15 residues. Trimming took 1 base from V and 0 from J, leaving 9 bases between them. CDR3 loop: CASSLGFGLNTEAFF. CDR3 nucleotide sequence: TGTGCCAGCAGCTTAGGGTTCGGTTTGAACACTGAAGCTTTCTTT.

This chain uses TRBV11-2 with TRBJ2-2, with a weak D call TRBD1 (5 bases). From germline, CDR1 is SGHAT and CDR2 FQNNGV. The CDR3 consists of 15 residues. V was shortened by 2 bases and J by 3 bases, with 10 bases between the two germline ends. CDR3 sequence reads: CASSLFGADTGELFF. The CDR3 nucleotides read TGTGCCAGCAGCTTATTTGGGGCCGACACCGGGGAGCTGTTTTTT.

This clone was picked up a small number of times. The chain uses TRBV5-4 and TRBJ2-3; 8 bases map to TRBD2. Germline trimming cut 2 bases from V and 4 bases from J; bases unmatched to any gene: 6. Germline V gives CDR1 SGHNT, CDR2 YYREEE (reference sequence). The CDR3 contains 15 residues. The CDR3 loop reads CASSLPGLGADTQYF. In DNA form, the CDR3 reads TGTGCCAGCAGCTTACCGGGACTAGGGGCAGATACGCAGTATTTT.

J is TRBJ2-5 and V is TRBV2, with a tentative D call TRBD1 (6 bases). Trimming cost V 2 bases and J 3 bases, with 7 bases left between them. The CDR3 contains 13 residues. Germline V gives CDR1 SNHLY, CDR2 FYNNEI. CDR3 sequence reads: CASSETGKETQYF. For the CDR3, the DNA is TGTGCCAGCAGTGAAACAGGGAAAGAGACCCAGTACTTC. The variable domain in full, completed from reference TRBV2 and TRBJ2-5, reads EPEVTQTPSHQVTQMGQEVILRCVPISNHLYFYWYRQILGQKVEFLVSFYNNEISEKSEIFDDQFSVERPDGSNFTLKIRSTKLEDSAMYFCASSETGKETQYFGPGTRLLVL.

The J gene is TRBJ1-4, the V gene TRBV18; 7 bases map to TRBD1. Germline CDR1 reads KGHSH; CDR2 reads LQKENI. This CDR3 comprises 14 residues. J was trimmed by 7 bases and V by 6 bases; bases with no gene match: 8. CDR3 protein: CASSQTGIGEKLFF. DNA for the CDR3: TGTGCCAGCTCCCAGACAGGGATCGGTGAAAAACTGTTTTTT.

This chain connects TRBV10-1 to TRBJ2-3; possibly TRBD1 for D (6 bases). V gave up 0 bases and J gave up 4 bases, with 14 bases separating them. CDR3 size: 16 residues. Per germline, CDR1 WNHNN and CDR2 SYGVQD (reference sequence). This CDR3 is CASSESTWGRSDTQYF. CDR3 DNA: TGCGCCAGCAGTGAGTCGACGTGGGGGCGTTCAGATACGCAGTATTTT.

The J gene is TRBJ1-2, the V gene TRBV5-4; no clear D gene. V dropped 4 bases and J dropped 6 bases, with 13 bases sitting between them. There are 13 residues in the CDR3. The germline gives CDR1 SGHNT, CDR2 YYREEE (reference sequence). The chain's CDR3 is CASSLWTGDGYTF. As DNA, the CDR3 is TGTGCCAGCAGCCTGTGGACCGGGGATGGCTACACCTTC.

The chain combines TRBV7-6 with TRBJ1-4; a weak D match, TRBD1 (6 bases). CDR1 is SGHVS, CDR2 FNYEAQ, per germline. The CDR3 is 16 residues long. Trimming left V 3 bases short and J 4 bases short, with 15 bases between. As DNA, the CDR3 is TGTGCCAGCAGCTTCGACACCAGGGGCTTTAATGAAAAACTGTTTTTT. It encodes CASSFDTRGFNEKLFF.

V usage is TRBV6-5 and J usage is TRBJ1-5, with D perhaps TRBD1 (5 bases). CDR3 size: 12 residues. CDR1 is MNHEY, CDR2 SVGAGI, per germline. The CDR3 is CVCQGNNQPQHF. In DNA form, the CDR3 reads TGTGTCTGCCAGGGTAACAATCAGCCCCAGCATTTT.

The chain is built from TRBV19 and TRBJ1-2, with D uncertain. This CDR3 is built from 12 residues. Germline values: CDR1 LNHDA, CDR2 SQIVND (reference sequence). The V end was cut by 8 bases, the J end by 4 bases, with 11 bases between. The CDR3 loop is CASRVEGYGYTF. DNA of the CDR3: TGTGCCAGTCGTGTGGAGGGCTATGGCTACACCTTC.

V and J are TRBV5-4 and TRBJ2-1, with 11 bases aligning to TRBD2. The CDR3 contains 17 residues. Trimming cost V 2 bases and J 8 bases; bases outside gene matches: 12. The germline V gene has CDR1 SGHNT and CDR2 YYREEE (reference sequence). CDR3 residues: CASSFTLAGAPGDEQFF. Here the CDR3 DNA reads TGTGCCAGCAGCTTCACACTAGCGGGGGCCCCGGGGGATGAGCAGTTCTTC.

The chain employs TRBV3-1 (or the pseudogene TRBV3-2) and TRBJ1-1; 7 nucleotides agree with TRBD1. Germline CDR1 is LGHDT and CDR2 is YNNKEL (reference sequence). The CDR3 has 18 residues. The V and J ends lost 2 bases and 2 bases, in that order; junction bases with no gene match: 14. The CDR3 sequence: CASSQRGDRVWLNTEAFF. The CDR3 DNA reads as TGTGCCAGCAGCCAAAGGGGTGACAGGGTATGGCTTAACACTGAAGCTTTCTTT.